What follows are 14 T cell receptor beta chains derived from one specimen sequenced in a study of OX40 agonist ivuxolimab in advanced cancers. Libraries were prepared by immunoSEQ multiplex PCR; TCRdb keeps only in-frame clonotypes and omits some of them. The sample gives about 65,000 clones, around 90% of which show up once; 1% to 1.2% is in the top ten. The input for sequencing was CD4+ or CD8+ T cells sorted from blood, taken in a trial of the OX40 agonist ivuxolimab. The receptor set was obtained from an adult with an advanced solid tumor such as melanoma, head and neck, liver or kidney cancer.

The CDR3 sequence is CASTPGGRGGAQETQYF. In DNA, the CDR3 is TGTGCCAGCACCCCGGGGGGCAGGGGAGGTGCCCAAGAGACCCAGTACTTC. V is TRBV5-4 and J is TRBJ2-5, with D perhaps TRBD2 (7 bases). The germline V gene has CDR1 SGHNT and CDR2 YYREEE (reference sequence). V lost 6 bases and J lost 1, with 22 bases in between. CDR3 length: 17 amino acids.

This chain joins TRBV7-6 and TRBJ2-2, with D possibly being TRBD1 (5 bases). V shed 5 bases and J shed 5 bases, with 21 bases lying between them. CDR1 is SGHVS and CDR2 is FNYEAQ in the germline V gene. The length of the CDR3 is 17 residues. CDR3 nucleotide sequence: TGTGCCAGCAGCCCCGAGCCCCGACAGATCGGGACCGGGGAGCTGTTTTTT. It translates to CASSPEPRQIGTGELFF.

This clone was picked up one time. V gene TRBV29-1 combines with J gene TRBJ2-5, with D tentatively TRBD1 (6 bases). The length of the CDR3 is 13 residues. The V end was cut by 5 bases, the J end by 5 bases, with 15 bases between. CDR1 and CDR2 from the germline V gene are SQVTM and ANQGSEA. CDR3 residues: CSVRDTVSETQYF. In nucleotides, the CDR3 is TGCAGCGTTCGGGACACTGTATCCGAGACCCAGTACTTC.

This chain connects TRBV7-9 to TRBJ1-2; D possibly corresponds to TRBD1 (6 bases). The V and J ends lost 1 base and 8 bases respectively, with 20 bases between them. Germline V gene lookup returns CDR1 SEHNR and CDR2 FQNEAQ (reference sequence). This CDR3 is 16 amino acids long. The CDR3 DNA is TGTGCCAGCAGCTTAGGAATTCCGGGGGCGACCAGGGGCTACACCTTC. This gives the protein CASSLGIPGATRGYTF. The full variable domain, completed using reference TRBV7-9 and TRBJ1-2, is DTGVSQNPRHKITKRGQNVTFRCDPISEHNRLYWYRQTLGQGPEFLTYFQNEAQLEKSRLLSDRFSAERPKGSFSTLEIQRTEQGDSAMYLCASSLGIPGATRGYTFGSGTRLTVV.

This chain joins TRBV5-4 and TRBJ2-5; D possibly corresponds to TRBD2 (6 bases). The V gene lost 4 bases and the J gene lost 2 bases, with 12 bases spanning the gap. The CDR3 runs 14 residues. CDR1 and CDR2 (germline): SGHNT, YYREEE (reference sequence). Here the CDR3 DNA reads TGTGCCAGCAGCGGCGGGGAACATCAAGAGACCCAGTACTTC. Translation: CASSGGEHQETQYF. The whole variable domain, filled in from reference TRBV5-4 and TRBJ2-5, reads ETGVTQSPTHLIKTRGQQVTLRCSSQSGHNTVSWYQQALGQGPQFIFQYYREEENGRGNFPPRFSGLQFPNYSSELNVNALELDDSALYLCASSGGEHQETQYFGPGTRLLVL.

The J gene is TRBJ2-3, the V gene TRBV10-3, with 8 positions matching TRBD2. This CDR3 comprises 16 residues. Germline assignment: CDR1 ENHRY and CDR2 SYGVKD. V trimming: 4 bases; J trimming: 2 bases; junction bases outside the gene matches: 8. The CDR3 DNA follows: TGTGCCATCAGTGGTTCGGCGGGGGGACCCACAGATACGCAGTATTTT. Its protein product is CAISGSAGGPTDTQYF.

The CDR3 is CAWSVTGPTSYEQYF. CDR3 coding DNA: TGTGCCTGGAGTGTCACGGGACCAACCTCCTACGAGCAGTACTTC. This chain joins TRBV30 and TRBJ2-7; the D call may be TRBD1 or TRBD2 (5 bases each). V was cut by 0 bases and J by 0 bases, with 12 bases left in between. This CDR3 has 15 residues. Germline CDR1 reads GTSNPN; CDR2 reads SVGIG (reference sequence). Using reference TRBV30 and TRBJ2-7 for the parts outside the CDR3, the full variable domain is SQTIHQWPATLVQPVGSPLSLECTVEGTSNPNLYWYRQAAGRGLQLLFYSVGIGQISSEVPQNLSASRPQDRQFILSSKKLLLSDSGFYLCAWSVTGPTSYEQYFGPGTRLTVT.

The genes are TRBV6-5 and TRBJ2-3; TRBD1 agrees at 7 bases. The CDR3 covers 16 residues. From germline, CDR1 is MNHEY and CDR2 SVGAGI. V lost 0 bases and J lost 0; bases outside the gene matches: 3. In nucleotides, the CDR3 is TGTGCCAGCAGTTACTCGATGACAGGGAGCACAGATACGCAGTATTTT. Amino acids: CASSYSMTGSTDTQYF.

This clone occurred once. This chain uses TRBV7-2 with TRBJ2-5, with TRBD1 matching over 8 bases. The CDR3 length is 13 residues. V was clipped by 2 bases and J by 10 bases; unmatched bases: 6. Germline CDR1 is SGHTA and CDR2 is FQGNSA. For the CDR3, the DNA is TGTGCCAGCAGCTTATCCGACAGGGGCATCCAGTACTTC. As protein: CASSLSDRGIQYF.

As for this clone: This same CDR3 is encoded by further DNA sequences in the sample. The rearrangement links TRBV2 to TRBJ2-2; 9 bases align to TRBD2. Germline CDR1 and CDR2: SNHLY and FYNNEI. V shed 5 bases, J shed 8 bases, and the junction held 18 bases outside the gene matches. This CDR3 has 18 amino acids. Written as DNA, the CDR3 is TGTGCCAGCAGTTTGGGACGTCGGCCTGGCGGGGGGGAAGGGGAGCTGTTTTTT. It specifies CASSLGRRPGGGEGELFF.

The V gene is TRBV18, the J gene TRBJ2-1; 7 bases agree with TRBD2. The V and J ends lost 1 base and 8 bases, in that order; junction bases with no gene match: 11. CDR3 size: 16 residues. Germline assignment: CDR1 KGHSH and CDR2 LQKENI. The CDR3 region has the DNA TGTGCCAGCTCACCACTCTCGCCGGGGGGATACGATGAGCAGTTCTTC. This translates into CASSPLSPGGYDEQFF. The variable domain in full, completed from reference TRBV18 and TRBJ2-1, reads NAGVMQNPRHLVRRRGQEARLRCSPMKGHSHVYWYRQLPEEGLKFMVYLQKENIIDESGMPKERFSAEFPKEGPSILRIQQVVRGDSAAYFCASSPLSPGGYDEQFFGPGTRLTVL.

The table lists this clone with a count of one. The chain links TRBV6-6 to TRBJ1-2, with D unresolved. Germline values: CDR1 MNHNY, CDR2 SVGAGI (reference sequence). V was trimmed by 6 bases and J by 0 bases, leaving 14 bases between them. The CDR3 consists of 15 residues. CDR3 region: CASRTEGEANYGYTF. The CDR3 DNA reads TGTGCCAGCAGAACGGAGGGAGAGGCTAACTATGGCTACACCTTC.

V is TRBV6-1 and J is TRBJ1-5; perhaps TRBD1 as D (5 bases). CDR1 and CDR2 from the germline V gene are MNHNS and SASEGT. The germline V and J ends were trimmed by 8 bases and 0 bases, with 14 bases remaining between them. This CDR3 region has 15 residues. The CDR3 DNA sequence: TGTGCCAGCCTTTTCGACAGATATAGCAATCAGCCCCAGCATTTT. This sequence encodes CASLFDRYSNQPQHF.

The CDR3 spells CASSGKTGAYGYTF. The CDR3 region has the DNA TGTGCCAGCAGCGGAAAGACAGGGGCCTATGGCTACACCTTC. V gene TRBV5-6 combines with J gene TRBJ1-2; 8 bases align to TRBD1. The CDR3 totals 14 residues. CDR1 SGHDT and CDR2 YYEEEE come from the germline V gene. V lost 4 bases to trimming and J lost 4 bases; unmatched junction nucleotides: 6.